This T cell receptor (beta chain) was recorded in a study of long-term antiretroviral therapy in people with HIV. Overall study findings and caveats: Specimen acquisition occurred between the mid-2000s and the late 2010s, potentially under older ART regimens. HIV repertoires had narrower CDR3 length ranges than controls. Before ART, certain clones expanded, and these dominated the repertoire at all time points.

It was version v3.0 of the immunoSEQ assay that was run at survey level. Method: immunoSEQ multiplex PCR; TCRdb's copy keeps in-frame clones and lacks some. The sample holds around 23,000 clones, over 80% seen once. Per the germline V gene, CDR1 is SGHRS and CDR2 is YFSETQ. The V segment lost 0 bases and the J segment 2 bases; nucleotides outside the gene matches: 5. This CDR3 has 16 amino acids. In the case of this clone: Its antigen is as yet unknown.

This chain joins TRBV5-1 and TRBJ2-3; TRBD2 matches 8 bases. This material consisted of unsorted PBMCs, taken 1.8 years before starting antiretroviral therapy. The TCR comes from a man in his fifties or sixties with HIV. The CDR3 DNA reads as TGCGCCAGCAGCTTGGCCAGCGGGGGCCTCACAGATACGCAGTATTTT. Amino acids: CASSLASGGLTDTQYF. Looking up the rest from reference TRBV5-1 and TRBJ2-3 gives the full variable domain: KAGVTQTPRYLIKTRGQQVTLSCSPISGHRSVSWYQQTPGQGLQFLFEYFSETQRNKGNFPGRFSGRQFSNSRSEMNVSTLELGDSALYLCASSLASGGLTDTQYFGPGTRLTVL.